The entry below describes one T cell receptor beta chain. This clone's antigen is unknown. The sample originates from a study of cytomegalovirus exposure and HLA in healthy donors (dated by TCRdb to the late 2010s). About the full investigation: An earlier analysis of 587 of the donors reported 250 to 350 Gb of sequence data and approximately 120 million unique TCR beta sequences obtained from about 179 million T cells. Roughly 300 gigabases of sequencing data and roughly 81 million unique TCR sequences made up an early release that covered 640 HLA-typed donors. Among the roughly 390 genotyped donors, around 81% belonged to the genetic ancestry cluster associated with self-reported Caucasian donors. The aim of the study was to test whether cataloging public T cell receptors could identify signatures of past pathogen exposure. The study used immunosequencing to profile the T cell repertoires of several hundred subjects and linked those repertoires to cytomegalovirus serostatus. Along with the roughly 610-subject first cohort, a separate validation cohort of roughly 110 different subjects was used. High-throughput TCR immunosequencing, statistical association of individual TCRs with disease status, and machine learning were combined to predict cytomegalovirus infection status. A later analysis re-examined previously published TCR beta repertoires from 500 to 700 donors and added high-resolution HLA genotyping to investigate patterns of TCR occurrence. Rather than drawing on any new phenotypic data, the later analysis identified candidate immune exposures from TCR beta sequences and the way those sequences occurred across donors. An earlier analysis of 587 of the donors used high-throughput TCR beta sequencing to judge whether each TCR beta V gene segment behaved as functional or pseudogenic. Donor age, sex, ethnicity and CMV serostatus were compiled together with the repertoire data. In a later genetic analysis, genome-wide SNP genotypes for about three fifths of the 666 donors were used, and that subset was treated as a discovery cohort. All discovery cohort repertoires had been generated using a single sequencing platform. HLA typing covered class I and class II loci at four-digit resolution. The number of donors typed differed by locus, with 629-630 for A, B, C, DRB1 and DQB1, around 500 for DQA1, under 610 for DPA1, and some 450 for DPB1. About five DR-DQ haplotypes were handled as single units for association and clustering because linkage in the cohort was strong. Among around 400 genotyped donors of the cohort, an average of 235,054 unique TCR beta nucleotide sequences were sequenced per donor, around 20% of them non-productive.

Summary of the overall study and its limitations: In a later genetic analysis, a missense DCLRE1C variant was associated with V-gene and J-gene trimming of TCR beta chains, and the association was replicated in an independent cohort. Linkage disequilibrium might explain the correlated functional status among segregating V segments, but an unknown experimental factor could not be ruled out. When HLA alleles, especially DR and DQ, strongly co-occurred, TCR associations were difficult to assign to individual alleles. The study listed approximately 160 TCR beta chains as associated with cytomegalovirus. Only TCR beta chains were sequenced in this cohort, and the absence of alpha or paired-chain data limited detectable features. Broadly in line with IMGT annotations, most TCR beta V segments showed up in productive rearrangements about 87% or about 30% of the time in an earlier analysis of under 700 of the donors. A further reported finding was that TCR beta sequences accurately predicted the HLA-A and HLA-B alleles for most subjects in the first cohort. Most TCR sequences were seen in very few donors, while some public TCRs were found in many individuals. Several of the top co-occurrence clusters appeared to be linked to parvovirus B19, influenza, CMV and Epstein-Barr virus, according to a later analysis. A later analysis found that TCR association rates varied across HLA loci, with DRB1 alleles showing the most associated TCRs and HLA-C alleles the fewest. HLA typing was unavailable for some donors at each locus, so association tests used only the typed subset. The classifier was reported to diagnose cytomegalovirus status with high specificity and sensitivity in both the original cohort and the validation cohort. Roughly uniform sequencing depth across donors was assumed in presence/absence analyses, although this assumption may not hold. For the cohort, immune exposure information was limited to CMV serostatus. In a later analysis, most CMV-associated TCR beta chains were found to appear HLA-restricted, with HLA associations seemingly driven largely by CMV exposure. A later analysis found that HLA-associated TCR beta chains were more clonally expanded and had lower generation probabilities than equally common non-associated chains. According to the authors, the approach could potentially be generalized to other disease states and immunological phenotypes. In vitro tests confirmed that a few of the cytomegalovirus-associated TCR beta chains recognize cytomegalovirus antigens. Specific HLA alleles were associated with over 15,000 TCR beta sequences at a false discovery rate of 0.05 in a later analysis. Some IMGT-functional V segments, including TRBV6-2 and TRBV6-3, could not be told apart with the 87-base-pair reads, so those segments were excluded. Because counts were too low, roughly 17 rarely observed V segments, including chromosome 9 orphons, were left out of the earlier analysis of 587 of the donors. Compared with the 666-donor mean, donors in an Asian-associated ancestry cluster had fewer N-insertions in productive TCRs, according to a later genetic analysis. The sequencing pipeline was judged likely to have produced a cluster of highly shared sequence variants as a technical artifact.

Here V drops 2 bases and J drops 6 bases, and the junction holds 3 bases not matched to any gene. Measured from the cysteine to the phenylalanine, the CDR3 is 14 residues long. The read is trimmed to its CDR3 DNA, 42 bases read in frame from base 1. Sequences LGHNA (CDR1) and YNFKEQ (CDR2) are obtained from the germline V gene. In total, roughly 710 healthy bone marrow donors made up the cohort. At the time of sampling, all cohort members were nominally healthy, though unrecorded immune exposures were likely present. The donor tested CMV seronegative and was one of the 352 seronegative cohort members. A peripheral blood sample was collected from each donor, and TCR beta sequencing was performed on peripheral blood mononuclear cells. The Qiagen DNeasy Blood Extraction Kit was used to extract genomic DNA from the blood cell samples. The library was produced with the immunoSEQ multiplex PCR assay. For the multiplex PCR, a mixture combining 60 forward primers for TCR Vbeta segments and 13 reverse primers for TCR Jbeta segments was used. The CDR3 region of rearranged TCR beta genes was amplified from genomic DNA with a multiplex PCR assay. Amplified TCR beta libraries were sequenced as 87-base-pair reads on the Illumina HiSeq System. The study's own analysis went as follows. A later analysis counted approximately 76 million unique TCR beta chains across the 550 to 800 repertoires, and around 9.9 million of these chains were shared by at least two donors. To remove PCR and sequencing errors, raw reads were error-corrected and collapsed into unique sequences using a nearest-neighbor algorithm that merged closely related sequences. Alignment of CDR3 sequences to IMGT reference sequences was used to assign V, D and J gene segments. For a sequence to be retained, at least a six-nucleotide match to both a V gene segment and a J gene segment was required. Rearrangements were called productive when the CDR3 lacked stop codons and stayed in frame with V and J; all others were non-productive. CDR3 was defined by IMGT convention, running from the second conserved V-encoded cysteine to the conserved J-encoded phenylalanine. Sequences without an unambiguous match to a single V gene segment were excluded from the earlier analysis of 450 to 750 of the donors. In an earlier analysis of more than 500 of the donors, a V segment was called functional when productive rearrangements were above 56.7%, and segregating when the standard deviation between donors exceeded 5%. A statistical classification framework was built to diagnose cytomegalovirus status from the catalog of TCR beta chain sequences. V and J gene assignment, in a later analysis, came from comparing TCR nucleotide sequences with IMGT/GENE-DB human TR gene sequences. Using the TCRdist pipeline, a later analysis assigned CDR3 sequences along with most-parsimonious VDJ recombination scenarios. In a later analysis, each TCR beta chain was defined by its CDR3 amino acid sequence together with its V-gene family, and reads lacking a unique V-gene family were excluded. In a later analysis, 500 to 700 highly shared, low-generation-probability nucleotide sequences were removed to address suspected cross-contamination and a sequencing artifact. In a later analysis, a clonal expansion index for each public chain was calculated from normalized within-repertoire ranks of inferred template counts. In a later analysis, generation probabilities were computed with a VDJ recombination model fitted to out-of-frame rearrangements, and the resulting probabilities were checked against IGoR. In a later analysis, TCR-TCR, TCR-HLA and TCR-CMV co-occurrence was scored with hypergeometric tests, and a repertoire-size bias correction was applied to TCR pairs. A later analysis estimated false discovery rates by permuting HLA or CMV assignments 20 times. In a later analysis, co-occurring TCRs were grouped using DBSCAN, with TCRdist sequence similarity added in when clustering inside HLA-allele-positive subsets. Repertoires with fewer than 30,000 or more than 120,000 public chains, plus five repertoires with anomalous nucleotide sharing, were excluded from co-occurrence clustering. TCRdb's version of the immuneACCESS table is confined to in-frame rearrangements and falls short of the full clone set. An unresolved V gene accounts for under half of the shortfall where checked; the remainder is of unknown origin. V and J calls and clone size come straight from that table; D and trimming were deduced from the DNA. This sample's records show about 120,000 clones. The top ten constitute roughly 4% of the sample.

This chain joins TRBV4-2 to TRBJ2-7, with 11 bases in between that match TRBD2. The sample taken for sequencing was PBMCs. This TCR was recovered from a man aged 18-30 years in good health and CMV-seronegative. For the CDR3, the sequence is CASSQSGLAVEQYF. The nucleotide sequence reads as follows: TGTGCCAGCAGCCAATCGGGACTAGCGGTCGAGCAGTACTTC.